This T cell receptor (beta chain) is from a study of T cells in Graves' hyperthyroidism and ophthalmopathy. Study-wide results and caveats: Most clonotypes expanded in thyroid above 0.001 were likewise present in blood. Progression to ophthalmopathy was predicted a median of roughly seven months early.

Note on this clonotype: Its specificity is unknown.

There are 21 residues in the CDR3. J lost 0 bases, V lost 1 base, and 8 bases had no gene match. Germline lookup yields CDR1 SEHNR and CDR2 FQNEAQ (reference sequence). There were TCR beta CDR3 regions amplified from RNA transcripts. With the HTBI primer set, the TCR CDR3 went through a first round of RT-PCR. TCRdb used MiXCR to reprocess the multiplex PCR reads, holding one entry per CDR3 protein. The sample contains around 600,000 distinct CDR3 sequences, over 40% of which appear only once. The material sequenced was peripheral blood or thyroid tissue (not recorded which). This sequence was found in an adult man with Graves' disease, either hyperthyroidism or ophthalmopathy (not recorded which). The chain is built from TRBV7-9 and TRBJ2-6, with 14 bases fitting TRBD2. CDR3 sequence: CASSLVGLAGGGNSGANVLTF. The CDR3 bases are TGTGCCAGCAGCTTAGTTGGACTAGCGGGAGGAGGGAACTCTGGGGCCAACGTCCTGACTTTC.